This passage covers 25 T cell receptor beta chains from one sample sequenced in a study of blood T cells in healthy people across ages. The authors ran a second PCR of about 7 to 12 cycles using a sample-barcoded 5' primer and a J-beta primer mix. TCRdb fed the 5' RACE reads into MiXCR, producing one record per CDR3 protein. Here the sample spans more than 1.4 million distinct CDR3 sequences, approximately 40% being singletons. Source material: blood. Receptors originate from a woman aged 18 to 35 in good health.

This clonotype has a handful of counts. The chain has TRBV29-1 and TRBJ2-7; 10 nucleotides agree with TRBD1. V lost 7 bases, J lost 5 bases, and 8 bases stayed unmatched. Germline CDR1 SQVTM, CDR2 ANQGSEA. The CDR3 length is 13 residues. The CDR3 spells CSALGQGFNEQYF. The CDR3 nucleotides read TGCAGCGCACTGGGACAGGGGTTTAACGAGCAGTACTTC.

Many counts were recorded for this clonotype. The chain couples TRBV30 to TRBJ1-1; maybe TRBD1 (5 bases). Germline-derived CDR1 and CDR2 are GTSNPN and SVGIG (reference sequence). Between the trimmed V and J ends, which lost 8 bases and 2 bases, there was a span of 9 bases. This CDR3 region has 11 residues. CDR3 DNA: TGTGCCGGGACTGCAAACACTGAAGCTTTCTTT. Translation: CAGTANTEAFF.

The chain is built from TRBV6-1 and TRBJ2-4; a possible D gene is TRBD1 (6 bases). The J call could be wrong; TRBJ2-7 is a better fit for the DNA end. Germline assignment: CDR1 MNHNS and CDR2 SASEGT. The CDR3 totals 16 residues. The DNA for the CDR3 is TGTGCCAGCAGTGGTCAAACAGGGCAGCGGCGCTACGAGCAGTACTTC. Encoded protein: CASSGQTGQRRYEQYF.

The V gene is TRBV4-1, the J gene TRBJ1-3; 9 nucleotides line up with TRBD1. Germline V CDR1 and CDR2: MGHRA, YSYEKL. The J segment lost 0 bases and the V segment lost 4 bases, leaving 7 bases of the junction unmatched. The CDR3 loop spans 17 amino acids. CDR3 in amino acids: CASSRRTGEDSGNTIYF. CDR3 DNA: TGCGCCAGCAGCCGAAGGACAGGGGAAGACTCTGGAAACACCATATATTTT.

This clonotype was seen a few times. The chain combines TRBV2 with TRBJ1-5; D is perhaps TRBD1 (5 bases). There are 14 residues in the CDR3. From germline, CDR1 is SNHLY and CDR2 FYNNEI. Between the trimmed V and J ends, which lost 6 bases and 0 bases, there was a span of 9 bases. CDR3 amino acids: CASRTDPSNQPQHF. The CDR3 bases are TGTGCCAGCAGGACAGATCCTAGCAATCAGCCCCAGCATTTT.

The chain employs TRBV6-5 and TRBJ1-5; TRBD1 matches 7 bases. Looked up from germline, CDR1 is MNHEY and CDR2 is SVGAGI. Unmatched junction bases numbered 4, after V lost 5 bases and J lost 6 bases. The CDR3 spans 13 residues. The CDR3 loop is CASSTGAGQPQHF. The CDR3 DNA reads TGTGCCAGCAGTACAGGGGCGGGTCAGCCCCAGCATTTT.

On this clonotype: At one end, the junction sequence differs from germline, possibly due to a read error. This chain joins TRBV7-2 and TRBJ2-3; D may be TRBD1 (5 bases). Germline CDR1 is SGHTA and CDR2 is FQGNSA. CDR3 size: 16 residues. CDR3 bases: TGTGCCAGCAGCTTAACATTGGGCAGCTACACAGGTACGCAGTATTTT. Translated: CASSLTLGSYTGTQYF. The complete variable domain, with remaining parts taken from reference TRBV7-2 and TRBJ2-3, reads GAGVSQSPSNKVTEKGKDVELRCDPISGHTALYWYRQSLGQGLEFLIYFQGNSAPDKSGLPSDRFSAERTGGSVSTLTIQRTQQEDSAVYLCASSLTLGSYTGTQYFGPGTRLTVL.

J is TRBJ2-3 and V is TRBV10-3; 7 nucleotides agree with TRBD2. This CDR3 spans 14 amino acids. The V segment lost 2 bases and the J segment 6 bases; nucleotides outside the gene matches: 5. Germline CDR1 ENHRY, CDR2 SYGVKD. As DNA, the CDR3 is TGTGCCATCAGTGAGGGGGACGGGGGGGATACGCAGTATTTT. Its protein is CAISEGDGGDTQYF.

This clonotype was observed a few times. The V and J genes are TRBV12-3 or TRBV12-4 and TRBJ1-2, with D possibly TRBD1 on 6 matching bases. CDR3 length: 15 amino acids. Deletions cut 6 bases from V and 4 bases from J, with 18 bases between. This CDR3 reads CASSPYREVGYGYTF. The CDR3 nucleotides are TGTGCCAGCAGCCCATACAGGGAAGTAGGCTATGGCTACACCTTC.

This clonotype appeared a few times. The chain uses TRBV7-2 and TRBJ2-5, with D tentatively TRBD1 or TRBD2 (6 bases each). This CDR3 has 14 residues. Germline assignment: CDR1 SGHTA and CDR2 FQGNSA. With 3 bases removed from V and 4 bases from J, the gap between germline ends came to 12 bases. Here the CDR3 reads CASSFWGAGETQYF. In DNA, the CDR3 is TGTGCCAGCAGCTTTTGGGGGGCTGGAGAGACCCAGTACTTC.

The chain employs TRBV6-5 and TRBJ1-2, with 9 positions matching TRBD1. The V and J ends lost 6 bases and 2 bases, in that order; junction bases with no gene match: 7. This CDR3 comprises 15 residues. Germline lookup yields CDR1 MNHEY and CDR2 SVGAGI. CDR3 amino acids: CASRRDRVENYGYTF. The CDR3 region has the DNA TGTGCCAGCAGACGGGACAGGGTTGAAAACTATGGCTACACCTTC.

The chain joins TRBV4-1 to TRBJ1-2; unclear D gene. This CDR3 is built from 13 residues. V was pared by 6 bases and J by 4 bases, with 12 bases between. Per the germline V gene, CDR1 is MGHRA and CDR2 is YSYEKL. This CDR3 reads CASRRPGGYGYTF. CDR3 in DNA: TGCGCCAGCAGGCGACCGGGCGGCTATGGCTACACCTTC.

The V gene is TRBV12-3 or TRBV12-4, the J gene TRBJ1-2; D remains unclear. The CDR3 has 12 amino acids. V lost 7 bases, J lost 3 bases, and 9 bases lay in between. The DNA for the CDR3 is TGTGCCAGCACCTCGGTCCACTATGGCTACACCTTC. It encodes CASTSVHYGYTF.

The rearrangement joins TRBV28 to TRBJ1-5; D remains unclear. V was trimmed by 3 bases and J by 0 bases, leaving 9 bases between them. Germline CDR1 MDHEN, CDR2 SYDVKM. The CDR3 totals 15 residues. This chain's CDR3 is CASSFPYYSNQPQHF. CDR3 nucleotide sequence: TGTGCCAGCAGTTTCCCCTACTATAGCAATCAGCCCCAGCATTTT. Full variable domain (rest looked up from reference TRBV28 and TRBJ1-5): DVKVTQSSRYLVKRTGEKVFLECVQDMDHENMFWYRQDPGLGLRLIYFSYDVKMKEKGDIPEGYSVSREKKERFSLILESASTNQTSMYLCASSFPYYSNQPQHFGDGTRLSIL.

This clonotype was detected only a few times. This sequence joins TRBV27 and TRBJ1-1, with D possibly being TRBD1 (5 bases). CDR3 size: 13 residues. Germline V gene sequence: CDR1 MNHEY, CDR2 SMNVEV (reference sequence). Trimming took off 3 bases at V and 3 bases at J, with 8 bases between the two ends. The CDR3 DNA reads as TGTGCCAGCAGTTTTGGGGCGTACACTGAAGCTTTCTTT. It yields the protein CASSFGAYTEAFF.

This rearrangement joins TRBV6-5 to TRBJ2-5; D tentatively reads TRBD1 or TRBD2 (5 bases each). Germline V lookup: CDR1 MNHEY, CDR2 SVGAGI. The CDR3 runs to 14 residues. V lost 0 bases, J lost 11 bases, and 16 bases lay in between. The CDR3 loop reads CASSYSGTANEQYF. The DNA for the CDR3 is TGTGCCAGCAGTTACTCTGGGACGGCCAATGAGCAGTACTTC.

This clonotype appeared many times. This may be a read error, as it is one base from a much larger clone. The V call is TRBV5-1, the J call TRBJ2-5; no definite D call. The CDR3 has 12 residues. CDR1 and CDR2 (germline): SGHRS, YFSETQ. In DNA form, the CDR3 reads TGTGCCAGCAGCTTAGAGTACAATGAGCAGTACTTC. This encodes CASSLEYNEQYF.

The rearrangement uses TRBV20-1 and TRBJ1-3, with D perhaps matching TRBD1 (6 bases). Per the germline V gene, CDR1 is DFQATT and CDR2 is SNEGSKA (reference sequence). The CDR3 is 16 amino acids. V was cut by 1 base and J by 8 bases, with 21 bases left in between. The CDR3 bases are TGCAGTGCTAGAGCCGAGAGGGCAGGGGTGAGGGACACCATATATTTT. Amino acids: CSARAERAGVRDTIYF.

The genes are TRBV29-1 and TRBJ1-2; TRBD1 is a possible D gene (6 bases). This CDR3 has 13 residues. Germline V gene lookup returns CDR1 SQVTM and CDR2 ANQGSEA. V was pared by 2 bases and J by 8 bases, with 15 bases between. This chain's CDR3 is CSVERGTRDGYTF. The CDR3 nucleotides read TGCAGCGTTGAAAGGGGGACCCGAGACGGCTACACCTTC.

The J gene is TRBJ2-5, the V gene TRBV5-1; perhaps D is TRBD1 or TRBD2 (5 bases each). Germline V lookup: CDR1 SGHRS, CDR2 YFSETQ. With 0 bases removed from V and 5 bases from J, the gap between germline ends came to 17 bases. The CDR3 sequence is 16 residues long. The CDR3 region is CASSLAGTGPVETQYF. Here the CDR3 DNA reads TGCGCCAGCAGCTTGGCGGGGACGGGTCCGGTGGAGACCCAGTACTTC.

The V and J genes are TRBV20-1 and TRBJ1-1; 8 bases are a match to TRBD1. Germline CDR1 is DFQATT and CDR2 is SNEGSKA (reference sequence). CDR3 length equals 14 residues. V trimming: 6 bases; J trimming: 3 bases; junction bases outside the gene matches: 9. CDR3 DNA sequence: TGCAGTGCCGCAGGGGGCGCCGGGGACACTGAAGCTTTCTTT. Residues: CSAAGGAGDTEAFF.

This clonotype has more than one count but fewer than ten. The chain employs TRBV11-2 and TRBJ2-1; D may be TRBD1 or TRBD2 (5 bases each). Per germline, CDR1 SGHAT and CDR2 FQNNGV. V was pared by 1 base and J by 7 bases, with 11 bases between. The CDR3 runs to 14 residues. The CDR3 protein is CASSLGGTPNEQFF. DNA for the CDR3: TGTGCCAGCAGCTTAGGAGGGACCCCTAATGAGCAGTTCTTC.

The chain uses TRBV12-3 or TRBV12-4 and TRBJ2-7; D possibly corresponds to TRBD2 (7 bases). V shed 1 base and J shed 7 bases, with 14 bases lying between them. This CDR3 has 14 amino acids. The CDR3 loop is CASSLGGRDNEQYF. As DNA, the CDR3 is TGTGCCAGCAGTTTAGGGGGGAGGGACAATGAGCAGTACTTC.

This clonotype was counted many times. The CDR3 sequence: CASSYSGEANYGYTF. The CDR3 DNA follows: TGTGCCAGCAGTTACTCGGGGGAGGCTAACTATGGCTACACCTTC. The V call is TRBV6-5, the J call TRBJ1-2, with a possible D match to TRBD1 (5 bases). The CDR3 runs to 15 residues. Germline lookup yields CDR1 MNHEY and CDR2 SVGAGI. With 0 bases removed from V and 0 bases from J, the gap between germline ends came to 8 bases.

V is TRBV20-1 and J is TRBJ2-1; D is undetermined. This CDR3 has 14 residues. Germline assignment: CDR1 DFQATT and CDR2 SNEGSKA (reference sequence). Trimming took 4 bases from V and 0 from J, leaving 10 bases between them. CDR3 in amino acids: CSATDWNSYNEQFF. As DNA, the CDR3 is TGCAGTGCTACTGACTGGAACTCCTACAATGAGCAGTTCTTC.